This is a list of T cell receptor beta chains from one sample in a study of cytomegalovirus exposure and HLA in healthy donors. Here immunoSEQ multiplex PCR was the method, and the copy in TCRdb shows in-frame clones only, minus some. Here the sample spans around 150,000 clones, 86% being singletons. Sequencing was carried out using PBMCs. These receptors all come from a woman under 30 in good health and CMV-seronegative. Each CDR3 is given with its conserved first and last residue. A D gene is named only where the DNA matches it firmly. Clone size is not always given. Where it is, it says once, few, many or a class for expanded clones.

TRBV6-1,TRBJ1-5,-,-,TGTGCCAGCATGCGGGAAAAGGGGAATCAGCCCCAGCATTTT,CASMREKGNQPQHF
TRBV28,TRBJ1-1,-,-,TGTGCCAGCACGGGTCCCCCTTTACTTGACACTGAAGCTTTCTTT,CASTGPPLLDTEAFF
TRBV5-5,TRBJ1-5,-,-,TGTGCCAGCAGCTTAGGAGGGGCTAATCAGCCCCAGCATTTT,CASSLGGANQPQHF
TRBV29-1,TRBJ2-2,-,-,TGCAGCGTTGGGGTCCTTAGAGGGCTATACACCGGGGAGCTGTTTTTT,CSVGVLRGLYTGELFF
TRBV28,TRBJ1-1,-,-,TGTGCCAGCAGCTCCGGAAGGGCAGGGGTGAACACTGAAGCTTTCTTT,CASSSGRAGVNTEAFF
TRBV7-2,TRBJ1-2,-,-,TGTGCCAGCAGCTTAGCGAGTGACACCGCTTCTCTAGGCTACACCTTC,CASSLASDTASLGYTF
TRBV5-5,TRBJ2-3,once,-,TGTGCCAGCAGCTTGCCCGGGGGTAGCACAGATACGCAGTATTTT,CASSLPGGSTDTQYF
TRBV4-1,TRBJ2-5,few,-,TGCGCCAGCAGCCAAGCCGTGCAAGAGACCCAGTACTTC,CASSQAVQETQYF
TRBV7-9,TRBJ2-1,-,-,TGTGCCAGCAGCTTAGCAAGCACCGACAATGAGCAGTTCTTC,CASSLASTDNEQFF
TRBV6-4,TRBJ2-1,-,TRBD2,TGTGCCACCGAGACCGGGACTAGCGCCCATGAGCAGTTCTTC,CATETGTSAHEQFF
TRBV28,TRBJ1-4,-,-,TGTGCCAGCAGTTTATTAGACAGTTTAAATGAAAAACTGTTTTTT,CASSLLDSLNEKLFF
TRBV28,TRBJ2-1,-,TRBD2,TGTGCCAGCACCAGCGGGGGACTAGCGGGAAGCTACAATGAGCAGTTCTTC,CASTSGGLAGSYNEQFF
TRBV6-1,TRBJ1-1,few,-,TGTGCCAGCGATGAGATAGAAGCTTTCTTT,CASDEIEAFF
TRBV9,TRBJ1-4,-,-,TGTGCCAGCAGCGCCAGCGGCGGAGATAATGAAAAACTGTTTTTT,CASSASGGDNEKLFF
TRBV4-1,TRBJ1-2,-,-,TGCGCCAGCAGCCAAGCGTCAGGGGCCTATGGCTACACCTTC,CASSQASGAYGYTF
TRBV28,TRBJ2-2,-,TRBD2,TGTGCCAGCAGAAGAACCTCACTAGCGGGGAACACCGGGGAGCTGTTTTTT,CASRRTSLAGNTGELFF
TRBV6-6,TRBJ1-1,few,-,TGTGCCAGCACCAGGGATGTGAACACTGAAGCTTTCTTT,CASTRDVNTEAFF
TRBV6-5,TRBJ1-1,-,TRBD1,TGTGCCAGCAGTTACTCTCAGGGGGGCGGAGGATTGGATGCTTTCTTT,CASSYSQGGGGLDAFF
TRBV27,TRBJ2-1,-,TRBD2,TGTGCCAGCAGCCCCGGGACTAGTTTATACAATGAGCAGTTCTTC,CASSPGTSLYNEQFF
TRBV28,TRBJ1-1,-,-,TGTGCCATCGAGGCGGCGGGGAATGTTCCTGAAGCTTTCTTT,CAIEAAGNVPEAFF